The clone carrying this T cell receptor (beta chain) was seen at least ten times. Its antigen is still unknown. The source of the sample is a study of spatial heterogeneity in lung cancer. As to time point: sample taken at primary tumor resection. Whole RNA from tumor, nontumor lung or frozen PBMC was sequenced unsorted. TCRdb analysed the 5' RACE reads with MiXCR anew, one entry per CDR3 protein. The repertoire has under 15,000 distinct CDR3 sequences, around 3.1% of them found once; the top ten carry roughly 15%. The germline gives CDR1 KGHSH, CDR2 LQKENI. The CDR3 loop spans 15 amino acids. V lost 3 bases to trimming and J lost 1 base, with 12 bases between them. General study results and limits: The study estimated around 7% alpha and more than 11% beta chain coverage of tumor T cells. Expanded TCRs classified as ubiquitous or regional were counted, and these counts tracked ubiquitous and regional nonsynonymous mutations, respectively. Tumoral mutation counts were tracked by counts of expanded intratumoral alpha and beta TCRs.

Sequenced material: lung tumor tissue, taken at surgery. This TCR was sampled from a male donor with early-stage non-small cell lung cancer. The rearrangement links TRBV18 to TRBJ1-2; weak D call: TRBD1 (5 bases). In DNA form, the CDR3 reads TGTGCCAGCTCACCGTTTACAGGCGATAACTATGGCTACACCTTC. Amino acids: CASSPFTGDNYGYTF.